The 21 T cell receptor beta chains below all came from one sample that was sequenced in a study of blood T cells in healthy people across ages. A second about 6 to 12 cycle PCR used barcoded and J-beta primers. One entry per CDR3 protein results from TCRdb running MiXCR on the 5' RACE reads. The table shows 1.5 million to 2 million distinct CDR3 sequences, with over 25% occurring only once. The sample comprised blood. The receptors shown here come from a woman aged 30 to 39 in good health.

The chain is built from TRBV5-5 and TRBJ2-1, with 7 bases matching TRBD2. V dropped 0 bases and J dropped 7; count of bases not matched to a gene: 10. This CDR3 is built from 16 residues. From germline, CDR1 is SGHKS and CDR2 YYEKEE (reference sequence). CDR3 residues: CASSLVIRGDENEQFF. DNA of the CDR3: TGTGCCAGCAGCTTGGTCATTCGGGGGGATGAGAATGAGCAGTTCTTC.

This clonotype was picked up a small number of times. J is TRBJ2-1 and V is TRBV20-1; D unclear. The CDR3 consists of 16 residues. The V and J ends lost 3 bases and 0 bases respectively, with 15 bases between them. Germline V gives CDR1 DFQATT, CDR2 SNEGSKA (reference sequence). The CDR3 reads CSASAPGQSSYNEQFF. For the CDR3, the DNA is TGCAGTGCTAGTGCCCCCGGGCAGAGCTCCTACAATGAGCAGTTCTTC.

This clonotype was counted many times. The chain has TRBV20-1 and TRBJ2-1; D is possibly TRBD1 (5 bases). The ends were cut back, 1 base at V and 9 bases at J, with 7 bases in the middle. The CDR3 length is 11 residues. Germline CDR1 DFQATT, CDR2 SNEGSKA (reference sequence). The CDR3 loop reads CSARGGLEQFF. DNA for the CDR3: TGCAGTGCTAGAGGGGGCCTTGAGCAGTTCTTC.

In its sample, this clonotype was seen a few times. The rearrangement uses TRBV2 and TRBJ1-1; no firm D call. The CDR3 length is 14 residues. Germline lookup yields CDR1 SNHLY and CDR2 FYNNEI. The ends were cut back, 7 bases at V and 1 base at J, with 13 bases in the middle. In DNA, the CDR3 is TGTGCCAGCAATTTTTACAGTCAGAACACTGAAGCTTTCTTT. Amino acids: CASNFYSQNTEAFF.

CDR3 protein: CASSAGAGRSSYNEQFF. CDR3 coding DNA: TGTGCCAGCAGCGCGGGAGCGGGAAGAAGCTCCTACAATGAGCAGTTCTTC. The chain combines TRBV9 with TRBJ2-1; the match to TRBD2 covers 7 bases. CDR3 size: 17 residues. V lost 3 bases and J lost 0; bases outside the gene matches: 9. The germline CDR1 and CDR2 sequences are SGDLS and YYNGEE.

The V gene is TRBV7-2, the J gene TRBJ2-4, with 8 bases identical to TRBD2. CDR1 is SGHTA, CDR2 FQGNSA, per germline. With V trimmed by 5 bases and J by 13 bases, 19 bases remained unmatched. This CDR3 region has 16 residues. CDR3 region: CASSKQVGGAANEQYF. The CDR3 coding sequence is TGTGCCAGCAGCAAGCAGGTCGGGGGGGCCGCTAATGAGCAGTACTTC. Combining the CDR3 with reference TRBV7-2 and TRBJ2-4 gives the whole variable domain GAGVSQSPSNKVTEKGKDVELRCDPISGHTALYWYRQSLGQGLEFLIYFQGNSAPDKSGLPSDRFSAERTGGSVSTLTIQRTQQEDSAVYLCASSKQVGGAANEQYFGAGTRLSVL.

The genes are TRBV30 and TRBJ1-1; D remains ambiguous. Germline V gene lookup returns CDR1 GTSNPN and CDR2 SVGIG (reference sequence). The CDR3 sequence is 13 residues long. V gave up 0 bases and J gave up 3 bases, with 8 bases separating them. CDR3 sequence (DNA): TGTGCCTGGAGTGTAGAGTCGGACACTGAAGCTTTCTTT. Its translation: CAWSVESDTEAFF. The full variable domain, with the rest looked up from reference TRBV30 and TRBJ1-1, is SQTIHQWPATLVQPVGSPLSLECTVEGTSNPNLYWYRQAAGRGLQLLFYSVGIGQISSEVPQNLSASRPQDRQFILSSKKLLLSDSGFYLCAWSVESDTEAFFGQGTRLTVV.

A few counts support this clonotype. The V call is TRBV28, the J call TRBJ2-1, with TRBD1 identical over 8 bases. The CDR3 runs 16 residues. CDR1 and CDR2 (germline): MDHEN, SYDVKM. V dropped 2 bases and J dropped 14; count of bases not matched to a gene: 17. The CDR3 loop reads CASSLTGNPIGQGKFF. In DNA form, the CDR3 reads TGTGCCAGCAGTTTAACGGGTAATCCTATCGGACAGGGAAAGTTCTTC.

This clonotype was seen once. This sequence joins TRBV7-3 and TRBJ2-1, with 9 bases fitting TRBD1. The J segment lost 4 bases and the V segment lost 1 base, leaving 5 bases of the junction unmatched. The CDR3 runs to 16 residues. Germline CDR1 and CDR2: SGHTA and FQGTGA. CDR3 sequence: CASSLMAGQGYNEQFF. Here the CDR3 DNA reads TGTGCCAGCAGCTTAATGGCGGGACAGGGATACAATGAGCAGTTCTTC.

This clonotype was detected only a few times. V gene TRBV7-2 combines with J gene TRBJ1-3, with D uncertain. This CDR3 region has 14 residues. CDR1 is SGHTA and CDR2 is FQGNSA in the germline V gene. The V and J ends lost 4 bases and 4 bases respectively, with 11 bases between them. The CDR3 region has the DNA TGTGCCAGCAGCTATAGTGGGGTGGGAAACACCATATATTTT. Encoded protein: CASSYSGVGNTIYF.

This chain connects TRBV5-1 to TRBJ2-7; D not certain. TRBJ2-5 matches the DNA end more closely, so the J call is doubtful. Germline values: CDR1 SGHRS, CDR2 YFSETQ. The CDR3 is 15 residues long. The CDR3 region is CASGVGPLYGETQYF. Here the CDR3 DNA reads TGCGCCAGCGGGGTTGGCCCTCTGTATGGAGAGACCCAGTACTTC.

In the case of this clonotype: Relative to the germline gene, one junction end is altered; a read error may explain this. V gene TRBV20-1 combines with J gene TRBJ2-3, with D possibly matching TRBD1 (5 bases). The CDR3 consists of 14 residues. Germline CDR1 is DFQATT and CDR2 is SNEGSKA (reference sequence). The CDR3 DNA is TGCAGTGCTAGGGGCCGGTACTACACAGGTACGCAGTATTTT. This sequence encodes CSARGRYYTGTQYF.

In regard to this clonotype: The junction does not match germline at one end; this may be a read error. The chain uses TRBV6-2 or TRBV6-3 and TRBJ1-1; D unresolved. The CDR3 has 14 amino acids. The germline CDR1 and CDR2 sequences are MNHEY and SVGEGT. CDR3 DNA sequence: TGTACCAGCAGTTCAGAGACCATGAACACTGAAGCTTTCTTT. Translation: CTSSSETMNTEAFF.

This clonotype was detected ten times or more. At one of its ends the junction is not consistent with the germline gene, which may arise from a read error. V usage is TRBV7-2 and J usage is TRBJ2-3; 8 bases fit TRBD2. The CDR3 runs 15 residues. Germline V gene data show CDR1 as SGHTA and CDR2 as FQGNSA. Here the CDR3 DNA reads TGTGCCAGCGGCTTTGGGACTAGGGGGTCAAATACGCAGTATTTT. Protein product: CASGFGTRGSNTQYF.

CDR3 protein: CASSLMGRDTQYF. CDR3 DNA sequence: TGTGCCAGCAGCTTAATGGGGAGAGATACGCAGTATTTT. The rearrangement links TRBV7-3 to TRBJ2-3; the D gene is possibly TRBD2 (5 bases). CDR1 and CDR2 from the germline V gene are SGHTA and FQGTGA. The V and J ends lost 1 base and 5 bases respectively, with 7 bases between them. This CDR3 is 13 amino acids long. The full variable domain, rest sourced from reference TRBV7-3 and TRBJ2-3, is GAGVSQTPSNKVTEKGKYVELRCDPISGHTALYWYRQSLGQGPEFLIYFQGTGAADDSGLPNDRFFAVRPEGSVSTLKIQRTERGDSAVYLCASSLMGRDTQYFGPGTRLTVL.

J is TRBJ1-2 and V is TRBV12-3 or TRBV12-4, with TRBD1 matching over 7 bases. V shed 7 bases, J shed 7 bases, and the junction held 12 bases outside the gene matches. This CDR3 comprises 14 residues. CDR3 residues: CASTNRGIRRGYTF. The CDR3 coding sequence is TGTGCCAGCACTAACAGGGGCATCCGTCGTGGCTACACCTTC.

V usage is TRBV4-3 and J usage is TRBJ2-1, with 8 positions matching TRBD2. The J call may be mistaken, given a closer DNA end match to TRBJ2-7. The CDR3 runs to 16 residues. Germline CDR1 and CDR2: LGHNA and YSLEER. The CDR3 nucleotides are TGCGCCAGCAGCCAAGATCTTGCTAGCGGGTACAATGAGCAGTACTTC. Its translation: CASSQDLASGYNEQYF.

For this clonotype: A single base separates this from a much larger clone, so it may be a read error. The chain recombines TRBV12-3 or TRBV12-4 with TRBJ2-5; 11 bases map to TRBD1. The assigned J gene may be wrong: the sequence end matches TRBJ2-1 better. The CDR3 has 15 amino acids. CDR3 bases: TGTGCCAGCAGTCCCAGGACAGGGGGCTACGAGACCCAGTTCTTC. This encodes CASSPRTGGYETQFF.

V usage is TRBV2 and J usage is TRBJ1-5; D may be TRBD1 (5 bases). V gave up 4 bases and J gave up 5 bases, with 12 bases separating them. CDR1 is SNHLY, CDR2 FYNNEI, per germline. The CDR3 extends over 14 amino acids. As DNA, the CDR3 is TGTGCCAGCAGTGCGCAGGGTGTTGATCAGCCCCAGCATTTT. Residues: CASSAQGVDQPQHF.

The table lists this clonotype with a few counts. The rearrangement joins TRBV10-3 to TRBJ1-5, with D possibly matching TRBD1 (5 bases). V lost 6 bases to trimming and J lost 4 bases, with 13 bases between them. This CDR3 is built from 14 residues. The germline CDR1 and CDR2 sequences are ENHRY and SYGVKD. The CDR3 sequence: CAISQGLDNQPQHF. In nucleotides, the CDR3 is TGTGCCATCAGCCAGGGCCTCGATAATCAGCCCCAGCATTTT.

DNA of the CDR3: TGTGCCAGCAGCCTGGACCTAAGGGATTCACCCCTCCACTTT. Translated, it gives CASSLDLRDSPLHF. The rearrangement joins TRBV7-2 to TRBJ1-6; no clear D. The CDR3 covers 14 residues. Germline CDR1 SGHTA, CDR2 FQGNSA. Trimming shortened V by 5 bases and J by 8 bases, and 13 bases separated the two germline ends.